This T cell receptor (beta chain) derives from a study of post-analysis software for immune sequencing data. Study outcomes and limitations: Pronounced co-clustering by F measure was evident among identically batched samples. In patients, TRBV5-6, TRBV5-1 and TRBV20-1 belonged to four or five TRBV segments found more frequently than in controls.

This clonotype has only a few counts. Its antigen is not known. CDR1 SNHLY and CDR2 FYNNEI come from the germline V gene. CDR3 size: 13 residues. The V gene lost 6 bases and the J gene lost 6 bases, with 12 bases spanning the gap. Presence of unique molecular identifiers characterized the TCR beta cDNA libraries. Yield was roughly 0.5 million cDNA molecules from around 1 to 9.1 million T cells. MiXCR was run by TCRdb on the PCR reads, yielding one entry per CDR3 protein. The sample records roughly 570,000 distinct CDR3 sequences, around a third being singletons. This chain uses TRBV2 with TRBJ2-1, with a possible D match to TRBD2 (6 bases). This receptor was identified in a girl aged 2 to 17 with multiple sclerosis. Sample: blood. As DNA, the CDR3 is TGTGCCAGCAGCATCCTGACTAGCAATGAGCAGTTCTTC. Protein product: CASSILTSNEQFF.